This T cell receptor (beta chain) is from a study of blood T cells in healthy people across ages. The study's findings and limits: Long-lived donors had more naive CD4+ cells and higher diversity than aged donors.

The authors ran a second PCR of about 7 to 11 cycles using a sample-barcoded 5' primer and a J-beta primer mix. TCRdb analysed the 5' RACE reads with MiXCR anew, one entry per CDR3 protein. Of about 670,000 distinct CDR3 sequences in the sample, about 50% were seen once. In the case of this clonotype: Its antigen is still unknown.

Germline lookup yields CDR1 MNHEY and CDR2 SVGAGI. The V end lost 2 bases, the J end lost 3 bases, and 13 bases lay between the germline ends. The CDR3 runs 16 residues. The sequenced sample was blood. The rearrangement links TRBV6-5 to TRBJ2-2; no clear D. This clonotype was obtained from a woman of 80 years or more in good health. The CDR3 sequence: CASSYGILLDTGELFF. The CDR3, as DNA: TGTGCCAGCAGTTACGGTATCCTGCTGGACACCGGGGAGCTGTTTTTT.